The clone carrying this TCR beta chain was detected a few times. The data were taken from a study of response to subunit inactivated influenza vaccine. One entry per CDR3 protein, called by TCRdb with MiXCR from the RT-PCR reads. The top ten hold 6.5% to 8.5% of the sample, which has around 760,000 distinct CDR3 sequences, about 15% seen once. Germline CDR1 is KGHDR and CDR2 is SFDVKD. V lost 6 bases to trimming and J lost 0 bases, with 7 bases between them. The CDR3 is 14 residues long. The clonotype was recovered from a man in his forties or fifties who received an inactivated influenza vaccine. The specimen was PBMCs from blood, collected 14 to 15 days before vaccination. The chain links TRBV24-1 to TRBJ2-2, with D possibly TRBD1 on 5 matching bases. This chain's CDR3 is CATSPTANTGELFF. For the CDR3, the DNA is TGTGCCACCAGTCCGACAGCGAACACCGGGGAGCTGTTTTTT.